Below, one T cell receptor (beta chain) is given with its context. A few counts support this clonotype. The clone's antigen remains unknown. Per-base qualities were not stored, and no clone one base away is much larger. Data came from an Illumina HiSeq 1500. In TCRdb, the public reads were trimmed at Q25 with fastp and aligned with MiXCR, with productive beta chains retained. Each CDR3 protein gets just one entry, which takes the most common genes and DNA from the rows behind it. Counted in this sample were approximately 320,000 distinct CDR3 sequences; 8% to 10% of them appeared once. The ten largest clones add up to around 4.1% of the sample. Trimmed from V: 6 bases; trimmed from J: 1 base; junction bases lacking a gene match: 4. Including cysteine and phenylalanine, the CDR3 has 14 amino acids. Only the CDR3 part of the read is kept: 42 bases, read in frame from the first base. In the germline V gene, CDR1 corresponds to SNHLY and CDR2 to FYNNEI.

This entry comes from a study of T cell repertoires in cytomegalovirus infection (dated by TCRdb to the late 2010s). Background on the whole study: The HLA type of each donor mattered for the analysis, because public TCR beta signatures pointed to carriage of CMV infection along with the matching HLA type. The study at large found these results: Cumulative frequency of public TCR beta family members discriminated carriers of CMV infection plus the relevant HLA type in this cohort and an independent approximately 350-donor cohort. The ex vivo response was dominated by HLA-C-restricted CMV-specific TCR beta clonotypes, which also provided the single most frequent clonotype in two of eight donors.

Sequenced: PBMCs. The origin of this receptor is a human donor in good health (CMV status not recorded). Some clones in this sample may be carry-over from other donors' samples. The chain uses TRBV2 and TRBJ1-1; 8 junctional bases match TRBD1. The DNA sequence reads TGTGCCAGCAGGGTGACAGGGGAGAACACTGAAGCTTTCTTT. It codes for CASRVTGENTEAFF.